The clone carrying this TCR beta chain appeared a few times. Original processing notes: By means of reference gene primer amplification, nucleated cell counts were estimated. The method was immunoSEQ multiplex PCR; TCRdb's version includes in-frame clones alone and lacks a portion of them. The V and J calls and clone size were taken over from that table, and D and trimming were inferred from the DNA. The table lists over 300,000 clones, 65% to 90% of them singletons. Germline CDR1 is LNHDA and CDR2 is SQIVND (reference sequence). V was clipped by 8 bases and J by 0 bases, with 23 bases between them. The CDR3 runs to 18 residues. The source of the sample is a study of blood T cell repertoires in COVID-19. Study summary: Both acute and convalescent COVID-19 samples were obtained from the United States, Italy and Spain.

This clonotype was sampled from a human donor in a cohort sampled during active COVID-19. Sequenced sample: peripheral blood. The rearrangement uses TRBV19 and TRBJ1-5; D is perhaps TRBD1 (6 bases). The CDR3 protein is CASGGARDMAYSNQPQHF. CDR3 DNA: TGTGCCAGTGGAGGAGCCAGGGACATGGCTTATAGCAATCAGCCCCAGCATTTT.